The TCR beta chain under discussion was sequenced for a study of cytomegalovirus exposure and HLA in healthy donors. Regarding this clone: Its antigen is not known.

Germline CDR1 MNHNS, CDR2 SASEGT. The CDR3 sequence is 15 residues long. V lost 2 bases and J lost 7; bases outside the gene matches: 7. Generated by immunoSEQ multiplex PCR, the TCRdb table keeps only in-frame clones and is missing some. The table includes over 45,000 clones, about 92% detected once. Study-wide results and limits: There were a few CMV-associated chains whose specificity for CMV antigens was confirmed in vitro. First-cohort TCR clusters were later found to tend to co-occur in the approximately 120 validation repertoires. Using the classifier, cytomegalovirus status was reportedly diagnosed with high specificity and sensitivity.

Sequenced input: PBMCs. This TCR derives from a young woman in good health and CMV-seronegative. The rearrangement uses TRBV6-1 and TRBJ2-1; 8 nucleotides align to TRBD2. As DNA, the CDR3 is TGTGCCAGCAGTGAAATCGGGGGGGGGCCTAATGAGCAGTTCTTC. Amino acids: CASSEIGGGPNEQFF.